The 19 T cell receptor beta chains in this list originate from one sample, sequenced in a study of shared T cell receptors in the human thymus. Sequenced by immunoSEQ multiplex PCR; TCRdb stores in-frame clones only, minus some. The sample holds over 650,000 clones, roughly 86% seen once. The same data also went into a second study, on human thymus T cells.

Sequenced: thymocytes. The receptors originated from a boy younger than two with a congenital heart defect.

The chain has TRBV2 and TRBJ2-3; 8 nucleotides agree with TRBD2. The germline V gene encodes CDR1 SNHLY and CDR2 FYNNEI. CDR3 length equals 15 residues. The V gene end was trimmed by 4 bases and the J gene end by 4 bases; junction bases not matched to a gene: 7. The CDR3 here is CASSAGLAGPDTQYF. In nucleotides, the CDR3 is TGTGCCAGCAGTGCGGGGCTAGCGGGTCCAGATACGCAGTATTTT.

The chain uses TRBV5-1 and TRBJ2-5; unclear D gene. V was cut by 2 bases and J by 3 bases, with 8 bases left in between. Germline loops: CDR1 SGHRS, CDR2 YFSETQ. The CDR3 loop spans 13 amino acids. CDR3 sequence (DNA): TGCGCCAGCAGCTTTGCTTTAGAAGAGACCCAGTACTTC. Protein product: CASSFALEETQYF.

This chain links TRBV6-5 with TRBJ1-2; the match to TRBD1 covers 8 bases. Germline values: CDR1 MNHEY, CDR2 SVGAGI. The CDR3 has 13 residues. V shed 6 bases, J shed 7 bases, and the junction held 7 bases outside the gene matches. CDR3 nucleotide sequence: TGTGCCAGCAGCCCTGGACAGGGTAGTGGCTACACCTTC. It specifies CASSPGQGSGYTF.

The V gene is TRBV5-1, the J gene TRBJ2-7, with TRBD1 matching 8 bases. With 5 bases clipped from V and 6 bases from J, the junction kept 10 bases outside the gene matches. This CDR3 comprises 14 residues. Germline V lookup: CDR1 SGHRS, CDR2 YFSETQ. DNA for the CDR3: TGCGCCAGCAGTACGGACAGGGCTACTATCGAGCAGTACTTC. It yields the protein CASSTDRATIEQYF.

As regards this clone: The same CDR3 is also encoded by other DNA sequences in this sample. The genes are TRBV14 and TRBJ2-1, with D perhaps TRBD1 (6 bases). Trimming removed 4 bases at V and 7 bases at J, with 8 bases between. CDR1 SGHDN and CDR2 FVKESK come from the germline V gene. The CDR3 spans 12 residues. The CDR3 here is CASSPQGNEQFF. DNA of the CDR3: TGTGCCAGCAGCCCCCAGGGGAATGAGCAGTTCTTC.

V and J are TRBV2 and TRBJ1-2, with D unclear. CDR1 is SNHLY and CDR2 is FYNNEI in the germline V gene. Trimming removed 0 bases at V and 8 bases at J, with 7 bases between. This CDR3 has 12 residues. The CDR3 nucleotides read TGTGCCAGCAGTGAAGCGCCGGGGGGCTACACCTTC. The encoded protein is CASSEAPGGYTF. The complete variable domain, with remaining parts taken from reference TRBV2 and TRBJ1-2, reads EPEVTQTPSHQVTQMGQEVILRCVPISNHLYFYWYRQILGQKVEFLVSFYNNEISEKSEIFDDQFSVERPDGSNFTLKIRSTKLEDSAMYFCASSEAPGGYTFGSGTRLTVV.

CDR3 protein: CASRHTPDTQYF. The DNA of the CDR3 is TGTGCCAGCAGGCACACACCGGATACGCAGTATTTT. The J gene is TRBJ2-3, the V gene TRBV6-5; D is undetermined. V was cut by 6 bases and J by 6 bases, with 10 bases left in between. Germline V gives CDR1 MNHEY, CDR2 SVGAGI. This CDR3 spans 12 amino acids.

The chain employs TRBV4-3 and TRBJ2-4; 7 nucleotides match TRBD1. This CDR3 contains 15 residues. V lost 3 bases and J lost 2; bases outside the gene matches: 4. The germline V gene encodes CDR1 LGHNA and CDR2 YSLEER. In DNA form, the CDR3 reads TGCGCCAGCAGCCACGGCAGGGGGACCAAAAACATTCAGTACTTC. It translates to CASSHGRGTKNIQYF.

The chain has TRBV7-4 and TRBJ2-5; TRBD1 agrees at 9 bases. This CDR3 has 11 residues. CDR1 and CDR2 from the germline V gene are SGHVT and SQSDAQ. V gave up 5 bases and J gave up 14 bases; unmatched junction bases: 6. In DNA, the CDR3 is TGTGCCAGCAGCGTAGACAGGGGGACCTACTTC. Amino acid sequence: CASSVDRGTYF.

The rearrangement links TRBV10-3 to TRBJ2-3, with 10 positions matching TRBD2. This CDR3 comprises 16 residues. Trimming cost V 8 bases and J 2 bases; bases outside gene matches: 10. Germline loops: CDR1 ENHRY, CDR2 SYGVKD. The CDR3 nucleotides are TGTGCCATCGGGGGTCCAGCGGGAGGGTTCACAGATACGCAGTATTTT. Translation: CAIGGPAGGFTDTQYF.

The chain employs TRBV5-1 and TRBJ2-7, with 9 bases fitting TRBD1. The length of the CDR3 is 18 residues. Losses at the gene ends were 4 bases for V and 0 bases for J; bases not matched to a gene: 14. The V gene's germline CDR1 is SGHRS and CDR2 YFSETQ. This chain's CDR3 is CASSVSYRGRGYSYEQYF. In DNA, the CDR3 is TGCGCCAGCAGCGTCTCATACAGGGGGCGAGGTTACTCCTACGAGCAGTACTTC.

The V and J genes are TRBV7-9 and TRBJ2-5; unclear D gene. V gave up 0 bases and J gave up 5 bases, with 13 bases separating them. The CDR3 loop spans 15 amino acids. Looked up from germline, CDR1 is SEHNR and CDR2 is FQNEAQ (reference sequence). The chain's CDR3 is CASSLAPGVWETQYF. Written as DNA, the CDR3 is TGTGCCAGCAGCTTAGCCCCCGGTGTATGGGAGACCCAGTACTTC.

The chain combines TRBV6-5 with TRBJ1-1; the D gene is possibly TRBD1 (5 bases). The germline CDR1 and CDR2 sequences are MNHEY and SVGAGI. Trimming stripped 0 bases from V and 1 base from J, with 12 bases between. This CDR3 comprises 16 residues. This CDR3 reads CASSYSIPRENTEAFF. DNA of the CDR3: TGTGCCAGCAGTTACTCGATTCCCAGGGAGAACACTGAAGCTTTCTTT.

The chain recombines TRBV27 with TRBJ2-3, with 8 bases fitting TRBD1. Germline CDR1 MNHEY, CDR2 SMNVEV (reference sequence). This CDR3 comprises 15 residues. J gave up 3 bases and V 5 bases, and 7 bases lay outside the gene matches. CDR3 in DNA: TGTGCCAGCAGTCCAGGGGGCGCGCGTACAGATACGCAGTATTTT. It specifies CASSPGGARTDTQYF.

V is TRBV27 and J is TRBJ1-6, with 8 bases matching TRBD1. The V gene's germline CDR1 is MNHEY and CDR2 SMNVEV (reference sequence). This CDR3 contains 14 residues. The V and J ends lost 3 bases and 8 bases, in that order; junction bases with no gene match: 3. CDR3 nucleotides: TGTGCCAGCAGTTTCGGACAGGGCCATTCACCCCTCCACTTT. This encodes CASSFGQGHSPLHF.

The genes are TRBV28 and TRBJ1-5; 7 bases agree with TRBD1. V gave up 8 bases and J gave up 0 bases; unmatched junction bases: 10. The CDR3 runs to 16 residues. CDR1 is MDHEN and CDR2 is SYDVKM in the germline V gene. CDR3 residues: CASHPGQRNSNQPQHF. As DNA, the CDR3 is TGTGCCAGCCATCCGGGACAGAGAAATAGCAATCAGCCCCAGCATTTT.

In its sample, this clone was seen a few times. The chain carries TRBV4-3 and TRBJ1-1, with D uncertain. Trimming removed 2 bases at V and 2 bases at J, with 9 bases between. The germline gives CDR1 LGHNA, CDR2 YSLEER. This CDR3 spans 14 amino acids. This CDR3 reads CASSQHDYNTEAFF. The CDR3 nucleotides are TGCGCCAGCAGCCAACACGACTACAACACTGAAGCTTTCTTT.

This CDR3 reads CASSQERDRGIYEQYF. Here the CDR3 DNA reads TGTGCCAGCAGCCAAGAGCGGGACAGGGGGATCTACGAGCAGTACTTC. The chain combines TRBV14 with TRBJ2-7, with 11 positions matching TRBD1. Germline-derived CDR1 and CDR2 are SGHDN and FVKESK. Trimming at V came to 0 bases and at J to 3 bases, leaving 4 bases not matched to a gene. The CDR3 covers 16 residues.

The chain joins TRBV15 to TRBJ2-3; TRBD2 agrees at 7 bases. The CDR3 consists of 13 residues. Trimming took 3 bases from V and 14 from J; bases not matched to a gene: 11. The V gene's germline CDR1 is LNHNV and CDR2 YYDKDF (reference sequence). The CDR3 DNA is TGTGCCACCAGCAGGGTACTAGCGCCCCGGGGGTATTTT. Its translation: CATSRVLAPRGYF.